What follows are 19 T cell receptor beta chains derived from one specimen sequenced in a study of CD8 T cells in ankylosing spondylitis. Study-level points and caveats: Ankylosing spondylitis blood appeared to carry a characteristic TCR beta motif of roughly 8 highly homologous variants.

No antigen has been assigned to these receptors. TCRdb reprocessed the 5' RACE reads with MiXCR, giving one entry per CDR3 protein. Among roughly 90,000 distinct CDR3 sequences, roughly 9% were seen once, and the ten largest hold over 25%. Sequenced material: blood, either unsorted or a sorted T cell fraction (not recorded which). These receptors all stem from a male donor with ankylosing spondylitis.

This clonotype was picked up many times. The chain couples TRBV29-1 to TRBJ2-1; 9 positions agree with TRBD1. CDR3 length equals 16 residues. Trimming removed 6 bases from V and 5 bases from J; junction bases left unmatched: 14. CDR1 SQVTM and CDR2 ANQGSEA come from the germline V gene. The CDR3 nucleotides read TGCAGCGTCACACCTCCGGGACAGGGAATAAACAATGAGCAGTTCTTC. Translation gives CSVTPPGQGINNEQFF.

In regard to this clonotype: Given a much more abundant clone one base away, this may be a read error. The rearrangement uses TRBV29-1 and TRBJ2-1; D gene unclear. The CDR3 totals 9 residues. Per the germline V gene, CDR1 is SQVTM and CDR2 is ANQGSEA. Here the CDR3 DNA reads TGCAACGTCGGCAATGAGCAGTTCTTC. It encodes CNVGNEQFF.

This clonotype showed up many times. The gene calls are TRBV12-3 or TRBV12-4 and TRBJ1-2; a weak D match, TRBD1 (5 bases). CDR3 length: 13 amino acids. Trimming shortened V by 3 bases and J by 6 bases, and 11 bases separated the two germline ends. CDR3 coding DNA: TGTGCCAGCAGTTTCGGGGGGGGAGATGGCTACACCTTC. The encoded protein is CASSFGGGDGYTF.

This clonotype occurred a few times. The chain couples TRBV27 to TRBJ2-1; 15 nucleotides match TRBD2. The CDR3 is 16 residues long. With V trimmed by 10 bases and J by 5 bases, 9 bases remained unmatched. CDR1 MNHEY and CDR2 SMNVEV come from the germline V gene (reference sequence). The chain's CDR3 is CATSGTSGRPHNEQFF. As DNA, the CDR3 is TGTGCCACGTCTGGGACTAGCGGGAGGCCACACAATGAGCAGTTCTTC.

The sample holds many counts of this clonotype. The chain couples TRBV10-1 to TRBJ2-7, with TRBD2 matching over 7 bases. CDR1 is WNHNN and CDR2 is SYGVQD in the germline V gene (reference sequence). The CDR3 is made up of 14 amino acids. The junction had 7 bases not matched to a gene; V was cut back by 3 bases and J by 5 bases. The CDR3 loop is CASSDNGRVHEQYF. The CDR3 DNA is TGCGCCAGCAGTGATAATGGGAGGGTCCACGAGCAGTACTTC.

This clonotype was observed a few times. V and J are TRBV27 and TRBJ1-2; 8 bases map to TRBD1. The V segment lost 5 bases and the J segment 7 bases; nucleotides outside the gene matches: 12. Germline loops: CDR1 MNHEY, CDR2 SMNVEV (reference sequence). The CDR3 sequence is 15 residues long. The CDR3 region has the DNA TGTGCCAGCAGTCTAAACAGGGGGGCCCTAAGTGGCTACACCTTC. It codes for CASSLNRGALSGYTF.

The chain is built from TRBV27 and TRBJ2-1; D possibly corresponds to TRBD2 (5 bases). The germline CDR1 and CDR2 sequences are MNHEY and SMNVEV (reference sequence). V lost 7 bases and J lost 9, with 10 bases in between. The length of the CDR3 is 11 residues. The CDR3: CASILGSEQFF. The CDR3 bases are TGTGCCAGCATACTAGGTTCTGAGCAGTTCTTC.

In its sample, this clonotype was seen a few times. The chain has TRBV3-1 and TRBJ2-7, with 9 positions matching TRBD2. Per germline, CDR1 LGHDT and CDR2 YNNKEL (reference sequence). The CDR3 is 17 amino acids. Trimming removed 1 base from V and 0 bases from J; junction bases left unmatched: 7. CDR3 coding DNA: TGTGCCAGCAGCCAAGTATTAGCGGGAGAGAGCTCCTACGAGCAGTACTTC. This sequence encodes CASSQVLAGESSYEQYF.

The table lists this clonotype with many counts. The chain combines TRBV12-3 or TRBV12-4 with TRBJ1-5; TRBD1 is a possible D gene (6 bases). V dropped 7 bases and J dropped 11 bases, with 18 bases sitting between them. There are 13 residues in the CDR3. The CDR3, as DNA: TGTGCCAGCACCCTAGGGGGTCTCTCGGCCCAGCATTTT. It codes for CASTLGGLSAQHF.

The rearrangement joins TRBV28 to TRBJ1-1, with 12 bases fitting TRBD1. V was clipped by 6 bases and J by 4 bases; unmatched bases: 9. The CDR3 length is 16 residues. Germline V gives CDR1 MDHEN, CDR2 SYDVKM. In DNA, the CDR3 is TGTGCCAGCAGACCCGGGACAGGGGGCTTGGTCACTGAAGCTTTCTTT. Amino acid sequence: CASRPGTGGLVTEAFF. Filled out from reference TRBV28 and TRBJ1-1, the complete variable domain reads DVKVTQSSRYLVKRTGEKVFLECVQDMDHENMFWYRQDPGLGLRLIYFSYDVKMKEKGDIPEGYSVSREKKERFSLILESASTNQTSMYLCASRPGTGGLVTEAFFGQGTRLTVV.

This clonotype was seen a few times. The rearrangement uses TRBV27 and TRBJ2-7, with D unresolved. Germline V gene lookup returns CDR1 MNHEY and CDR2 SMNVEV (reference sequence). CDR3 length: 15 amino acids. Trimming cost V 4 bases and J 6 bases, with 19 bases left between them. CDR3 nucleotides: TGTGCCAGCAGTTCCCAGGCCCAGTTACGCTCCGAGCAGTACGTC. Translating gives CASSSQAQLRSEQYV.

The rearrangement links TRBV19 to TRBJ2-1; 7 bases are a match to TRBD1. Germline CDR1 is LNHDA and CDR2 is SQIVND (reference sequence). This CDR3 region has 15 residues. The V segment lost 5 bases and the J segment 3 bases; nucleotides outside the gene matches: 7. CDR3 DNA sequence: TGTGCCAGTAGTCCCACAGGGGCGAACTACAATGAGCAGTTCTTC. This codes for CASSPTGANYNEQFF.

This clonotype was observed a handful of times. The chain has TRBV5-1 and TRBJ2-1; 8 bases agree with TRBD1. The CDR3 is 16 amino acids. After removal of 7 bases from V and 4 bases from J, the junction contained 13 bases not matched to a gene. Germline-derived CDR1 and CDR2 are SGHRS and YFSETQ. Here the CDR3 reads CASASPGTGQYNEQFF. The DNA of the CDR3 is TGCGCCAGCGCTTCCCCCGGGACAGGTCAATACAATGAGCAGTTCTTC.

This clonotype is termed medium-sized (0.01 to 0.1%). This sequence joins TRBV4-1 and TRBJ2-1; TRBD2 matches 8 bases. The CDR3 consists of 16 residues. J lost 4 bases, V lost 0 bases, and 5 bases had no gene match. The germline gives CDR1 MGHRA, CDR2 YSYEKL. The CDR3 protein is CASSQDHSGDYNEQFF. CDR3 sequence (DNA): TGCGCCAGCAGCCAAGATCATAGCGGGGATTACAATGAGCAGTTCTTC.

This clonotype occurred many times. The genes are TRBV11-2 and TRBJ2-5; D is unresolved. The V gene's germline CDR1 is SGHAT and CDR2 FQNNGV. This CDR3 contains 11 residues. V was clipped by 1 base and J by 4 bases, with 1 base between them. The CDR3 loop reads CASSLVETQYF. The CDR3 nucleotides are TGTGCCAGCAGCTTAGTAGAGACCCAGTACTTC.

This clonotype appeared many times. CDR3 DNA sequence: TGTGCCAGCTCCCCTCCGCCCGAGGAGCTGTGGAGCACAGATACGCAGTATTTT. The encoded protein is CASSPPPEELWSTDTQYF. The genes are TRBV18 and TRBJ2-3; D gene unclear. V shed 6 bases and J shed 0 bases, with 22 bases lying between them. This CDR3 has 18 amino acids. Per germline, CDR1 KGHSH and CDR2 LQKENI. The full variable domain, in which reference TRBV18 and TRBJ2-3 provide the parts outside the CDR3, is NAGVMQNPRHLVRRRGQEARLRCSPMKGHSHVYWYRQLPEEGLKFMVYLQKENIIDESGMPKERFSAEFPKEGPSILRIQQVVRGDSAAYFCASSPPPEELWSTDTQYFGPGTRLTVL.

The CDR3 DNA follows: TGTGCCAGCAGTGGATGGGGGAGTAGCGGCCCCTACGAGCAGTACGTC. It yields the protein CASSGWGSSGPYEQYV. This chain joins TRBV2 and TRBJ2-7; perhaps TRBD2 as D (6 bases). Trimming left V 4 bases short and J 2 bases short, with 18 bases between. The CDR3 consists of 16 residues. From germline, CDR1 is SNHLY and CDR2 FYNNEI.

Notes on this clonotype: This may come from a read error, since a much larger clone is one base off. The CDR3 region is CTSSPAADSYEQYF. The CDR3 region has the DNA TGCACCAGCAGCCCCGCGGCTGATTCCTACGAGCAGTACTTC. The chain employs TRBV5-1 and TRBJ2-7; unclear D gene. This CDR3 comprises 14 residues. Germline CDR1 SGHRS, CDR2 YFSETQ.

The CDR3 here is CASSPPGTGTGGYGYTF. CDR3 coding DNA: TGTGCCAGCTCCCCCCCCGGGACAGGGACCGGGGGCTATGGCTACACCTTC. This rearrangement joins TRBV3-1 to TRBJ1-2, with 9 bases lining up with TRBD1. The CDR3 sequence is 17 residues long. V lost 8 bases and J lost 4; bases outside the gene matches: 17. CDR1 and CDR2 (germline): LGHDT, YNNKEL (reference sequence).